Below are 3 T cell receptor beta chains sequenced from a single sample in a study of early T cells in non-severe SARS-CoV-2 infection. TCRdb processed the 5' RACE reads anew with MiXCR; each CDR3 protein has one entry. The sample holds more than 50,000 distinct CDR3 sequences, 10% to 15% seen once. Input material: whole blood. The source is an adult who was a healthcare worker with PCR-confirmed SARS-CoV-2 infection or an uninfected control (not recorded which).

A few counts support this clonotype. V is TRBV28 and J is TRBJ1-2; the D is unclear. V was pared by 5 bases and J by 1 base, with 17 bases between. Germline V CDR1 and CDR2: MDHEN, SYDVKM. The CDR3 runs to 16 residues. The CDR3 nucleotides are TGTGCCAGCAGTCAGGATGTGTACACCCGTAACTATGGCTACACCTTC. Translating gives CASSQDVYTRNYGYTF.

This clonotype was observed many times. V and J are TRBV11-2 and TRBJ2-4; 9 nucleotides agree with TRBD1. J lost 11 bases, V lost 4 bases, and 9 bases had no gene match. There are 14 residues in the CDR3. Germline-derived CDR1 and CDR2 are SGHAT and FQNNGV. The CDR3 loop reads CASSYPDRGGVQYF. The CDR3 region has the DNA TGTGCCAGCAGCTACCCGGACAGGGGAGGAGTTCAGTACTTC.

This clonotype was detected a few times. The chain combines TRBV6-5 with TRBJ2-2; 10 positions agree with TRBD1. The V and J ends lost 6 bases and 5 bases, in that order; junction bases with no gene match: 12. Germline lookup yields CDR1 MNHEY and CDR2 SVGAGI. This CDR3 contains 17 residues. CDR3 DNA: TGTGCCAGCAGCAGACAGGGGGCTAGGTCGGGGACCGGGGAGCTGTTTTTT. Amino acid sequence: CASSRQGARSGTGELFF.